The rows below give T cell receptor beta chains drawn from one sample of a study of PD-1 blockade in classical Hodgkin lymphoma. Using immunoSEQ multiplex PCR, the repertoire was profiled, and TCRdb retains in-frame clones only, with some absent. This sample has approximately 25,000 clones, with about 90% found just once. Material for sequencing was CD4+ T cells from blood. These receptors were collected from a human donor with classical Hodgkin lymphoma. The CDR3 runs from the conserved cysteine through the conserved F or W. D genes are given only for firm matches. Size is stated for part of the rows, as once, few or many counts, or as a class when the clone is expanded.

clone size | D gene | J gene | V gene | CDR3 protein | CDR3 DNA
. | . | TRBJ1-3 | TRBV25-1 | CASSELPRSSGNTIYF | TGTGCCAGCAGTGAATTGCCGAGAAGCTCTGGAAACACCATATATTTT
. | . | TRBJ1-2 | TRBV4-1 | CASSQESNGNYGYTF | TGCGCCAGCAGCCAAGAGTCCAACGGGAACTATGGCTACACCTTC
once | . | TRBJ2-2 | TRBV5-1 | CASKGGGYTGELFF | TGCGCCAGCAAGGGAGGAGGCTACACCGGGGAGCTGTTTTTT
. | . | TRBJ2-5 | TRBV6-1 | CASSEAGSGGETQYF | TGTGCCAGCAGTGAAGCCGGCAGTGGGGGGGAGACCCAGTACTTC
. | . | TRBJ2-1 | TRBV11-3 | CASSFGEGEDEQFF | TGTGCCAGCAGCTTTGGAGAAGGGGAGGATGAGCAGTTCTTC
. | . | TRBJ1-4 | TRBV15 | CATRRDAYEKLFF | TGTGCCACCAGGCGGGACGCCTATGAAAAACTGTTTTTT
. | . | TRBJ2-3 | TRBV11-3 | CASSWRASDTQYF | TGTGCCAGCAGCTGGAGGGCATCAGATACGCAGTATTTT
. | . | TRBJ1-2 | TRBV10-3 | CAISDSGDGYTF | TGTGCCATCAGTGATTCGGGGGATGGCTACACCTTC
. | . | TRBJ1-5 | TRBV11-3 | CASSLAGRQPQHF | TGTGCCAGCAGCTTAGCCGGGCGGCAGCCCCAGCATTTT
. | . | TRBJ2-1 | TRBV11-2 | CASSRPVGVGEQFF | TGTGCCAGCAGCCGCCCGGTAGGAGTCGGTGAGCAGTTCTTC
once | . | TRBJ2-5 | TRBV7-2 | CASSAQTAQGRDQYF | TGTGCCAGCAGCGCCCAGACGGCCCAAGGGCGGGACCAGTACTTC
. | . | TRBJ1-4 | TRBV19 | CATREWQSNEKLFF | TGTGCCACCCGTGAGTGGCAGAGTAATGAAAAACTGTTTTTT
. | TRBD1 | TRBJ2-5 | TRBV18 | CASSRSDRAGETQYF | TGTGCCAGCTCACGATCGGACAGGGCAGGAGAGACCCAGTACTTC
. | TRBD2 | TRBJ2-3 | TRBV5-5 | CASSVAGHTTDTQYF | TGTGCCAGCAGCGTAGCGGGACACACGACAGATACGCAGTATTTT
. | . | TRBJ2-7 | TRBV10-3 | CAISESWRGDYEQYF | TGTGCCATCAGTGAGTCTTGGAGGGGGGACTACGAGCAGTACTTC
once | . | TRBJ2-4 | TRBV5-1 | CASSLQGLGPKNIQYF | TGCGCCAGCAGCTTGCAAGGGTTGGGACCCAAAAACATTCAGTACTTC
. | . | TRBJ2-1 | TRBV19 | CASSWSFNEQFF | TGTGCCAGTAGTTGGTCCTTCAATGAGCAGTTCTTC
. | TRBD1 | TRBJ1-5 | TRBV5-1 | CASSWGQGNQPQHF | TGCGCCAGCAGCTGGGGACAGGGGAATCAGCCCCAGCATTTT
. | TRBD1 | TRBJ2-7 | TRBV5-1 | CASSWTGGESYEQYF | TGCGCCAGCAGCTGGACAGGTGGGGAATCTTACGAGCAGTACTTC
once | TRBD2 | TRBJ2-3 | TRBV5-4 | CASSLGLAGGTDTQYF | TGTGCCAGCAGCTTAGGACTAGCGGGGGGCACAGATACGCAGTATTTT
. | . | TRBJ2-5 | TRBV7-2 | CASTELGTETQYF | TGTGCCAGCACCGAACTAGGGACGGAGACCCAGTACTTC
. | . | TRBJ1-2 | TRBV7-9 | CASSLGGTPYGYTF | TGTGCCAGCAGCTTAGGTGGAACCCCCTATGGCTACACCTTC
. | . | TRBJ2-3 | TRBV2 | CASRGEDTQYF | TGTGCCAGCAGGGGCGAAGATACGCAGTATTTT
. | TRBD2 | TRBJ2-1 | TRBV28 | CASSLGGDEQFF | TGTGCCAGCAGTTTAGGGGGGGATGAGCAGTTCTTC
. | TRBD2 | TRBJ2-1 | TRBV7-2 | CASSLVAGSSYNEQFF | TGTGCCAGCAGCTTAGTAGCGGGAAGCTCCTACAATGAGCAGTTCTTC
. | . | TRBJ2-7 | TRBV7-8 | CASSLEYASSYEQYF | TGTGCCAGCAGCTTAGAGTACGCAAGCTCCTACGAGCAGTACTTC
. | TRBD2 | TRBJ2-1 | TRBV9 | CASSRRGARGNEQFF | TGTGCCAGCAGCAGGCGGGGGGCGAGGGGGAATGAGCAGTTCTTC
. | . | TRBJ2-7 | TRBV18 | CASSPRDRYEQYF | TGTGCCAGCTCACCCAGGGATCGCTACGAGCAGTACTTC
. | . | TRBJ2-6 | TRBV14 | CASSFAAGVASGANVLTF | TGTGCCAGCAGCTTTGCGGCAGGGGTGGCGTCTGGGGCCAACGTCCTGACTTTC
. | TRBD2 | TRBJ2-3 | TRBV5-1 | CASSSGLADGKRDTQYF | TGCGCCAGCAGCTCAGGACTAGCGGACGGAAAGAGAGATACGCAGTATTTT
. | . | TRBJ2-1 | TRBV7-9 | CASSLGTVLSDNEQFF | TGTGCCAGCAGCTTAGGGACAGTCCTCTCGGACAATGAGCAGTTCTTC
. | TRBD2 | TRBJ2-2 | TRBV7-2 | CASSLALAGGVGELFF | TGTGCCAGCAGCTTAGCGCTAGCGGGGGGGGTCGGGGAGCTGTTTTTT
. | TRBD1 | TRBJ1-1 | TRBV5-1 | CASCQGAILNSEAFF | TGCGCCAGCTGTCAGGGGGCAATATTGAATTCAGAAGCTTTCTTT
once | . | TRBJ2-1 | TRBV5-4 | CASSLLGSGYNEQFF | TGTGCCAGCAGCTTGTTGGGTAGCGGATACAATGAGCAGTTCTTC
. | . | TRBJ1-2 | TRBV2 | CASSAGGAGGYTF | TGTGCCAGCAGTGCGGGGGGCGCCGGGGGCTACACCTTC